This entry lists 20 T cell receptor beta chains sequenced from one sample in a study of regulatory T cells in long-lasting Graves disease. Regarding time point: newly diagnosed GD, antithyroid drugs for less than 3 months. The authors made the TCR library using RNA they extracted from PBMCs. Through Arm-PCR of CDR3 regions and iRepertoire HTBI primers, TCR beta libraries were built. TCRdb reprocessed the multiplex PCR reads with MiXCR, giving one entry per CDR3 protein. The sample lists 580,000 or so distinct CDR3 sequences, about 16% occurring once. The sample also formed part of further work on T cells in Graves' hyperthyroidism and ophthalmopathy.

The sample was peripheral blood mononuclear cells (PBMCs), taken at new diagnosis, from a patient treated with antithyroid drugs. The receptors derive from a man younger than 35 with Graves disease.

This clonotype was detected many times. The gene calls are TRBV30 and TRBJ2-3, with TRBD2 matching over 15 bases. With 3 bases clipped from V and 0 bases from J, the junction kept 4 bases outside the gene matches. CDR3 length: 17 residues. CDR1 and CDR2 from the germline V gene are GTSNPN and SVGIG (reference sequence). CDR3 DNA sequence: TGTGCCTGGAGAGGACTAGCGGGAGGGCCGAGCACAGATACGCAGTATTTT. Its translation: CAWRGLAGGPSTDTQYF.

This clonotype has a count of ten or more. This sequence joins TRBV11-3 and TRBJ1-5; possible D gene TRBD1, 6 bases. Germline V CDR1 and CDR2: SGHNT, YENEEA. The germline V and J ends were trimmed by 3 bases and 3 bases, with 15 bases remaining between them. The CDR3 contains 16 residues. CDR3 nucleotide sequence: TGTGCCAGCAGCTTCCCCAGGGGCCTAGACAATCAGCCCCAGCATTTT. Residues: CASSFPRGLDNQPQHF. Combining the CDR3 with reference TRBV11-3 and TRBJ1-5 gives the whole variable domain EAGVVQSPRYKIIEKKQPVAFWCNPISGHNTLYWYLQNLGQGPELLIRYENEEAVDDSQLPKDRFSAERLKGVDSTLKIQPAELGDSAVYLCASSFPRGLDNQPQHFGDGTRLSIL.

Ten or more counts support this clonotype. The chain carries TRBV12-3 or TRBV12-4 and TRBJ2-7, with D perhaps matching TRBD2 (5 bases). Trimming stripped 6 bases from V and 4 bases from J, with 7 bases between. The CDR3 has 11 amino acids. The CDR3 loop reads CASSQRYEQYF. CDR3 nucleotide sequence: TGTGCCAGCAGCCAGCGGTACGAGCAGTACTTC.

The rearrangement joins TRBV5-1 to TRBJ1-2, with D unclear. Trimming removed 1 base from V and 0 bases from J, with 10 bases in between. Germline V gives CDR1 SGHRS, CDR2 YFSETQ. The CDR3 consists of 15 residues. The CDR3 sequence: CASSLSTGANYGYTF. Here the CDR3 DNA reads TGCGCCAGCAGCTTGTCGACTGGGGCTAACTATGGCTACACCTTC. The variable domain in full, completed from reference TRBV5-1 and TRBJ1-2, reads KAGVTQTPRYLIKTRGQQVTLSCSPISGHRSVSWYQQTPGQGLQFLFEYFSETQRNKGNFPGRFSGRQFSNSRSEMNVSTLELGDSALYLCASSLSTGANYGYTFGSGTRLTVV.

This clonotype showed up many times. The CDR3 protein is CSARDASGRGSPDTQYF. CDR3 bases: TGCAGTGCTAGAGACGCTAGCGGGCGGGGCTCCCCGGATACGCAGTATTTT. The rearrangement links TRBV20-1 to TRBJ2-3; 8 nucleotides align to TRBD2. V lost 0 bases and J lost 6; bases outside the gene matches: 14. CDR3 length: 17 residues. From germline, CDR1 is DFQATT and CDR2 SNEGSKA (reference sequence).

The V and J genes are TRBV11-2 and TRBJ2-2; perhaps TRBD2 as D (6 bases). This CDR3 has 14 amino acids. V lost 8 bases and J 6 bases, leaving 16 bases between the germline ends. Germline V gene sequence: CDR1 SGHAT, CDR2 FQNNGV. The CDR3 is CASAGPMSSGELFF. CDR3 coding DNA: TGTGCCAGCGCGGGGCCAATGTCATCCGGGGAGCTGTTTTTT. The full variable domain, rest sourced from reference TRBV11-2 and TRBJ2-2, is EAGVAQSPRYKIIEKRQSVAFWCNPISGHATLYWYQQILGQGPKLLIQFQNNGVVDDSQLPKDRFSAERLKGVDSTLKIQPAKLEDSAVYLCASAGPMSSGELFFGEGSRLTVL.

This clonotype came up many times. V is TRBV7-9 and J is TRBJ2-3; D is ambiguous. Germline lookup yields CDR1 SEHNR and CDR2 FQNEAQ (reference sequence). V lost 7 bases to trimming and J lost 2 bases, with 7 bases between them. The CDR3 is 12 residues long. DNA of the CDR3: TGTGCCAGCACCCCCGACACAGATACGCAGTATTTT. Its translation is CASTPDTDTQYF.

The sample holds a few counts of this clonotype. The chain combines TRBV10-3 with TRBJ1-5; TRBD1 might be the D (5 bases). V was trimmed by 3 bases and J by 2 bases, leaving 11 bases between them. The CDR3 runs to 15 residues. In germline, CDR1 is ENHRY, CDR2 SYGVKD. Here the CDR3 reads CAISDGAGGNQPQHF. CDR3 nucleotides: TGTGCCATCAGTGATGGGGCGGGGGGCAATCAGCCCCAGCATTTT.

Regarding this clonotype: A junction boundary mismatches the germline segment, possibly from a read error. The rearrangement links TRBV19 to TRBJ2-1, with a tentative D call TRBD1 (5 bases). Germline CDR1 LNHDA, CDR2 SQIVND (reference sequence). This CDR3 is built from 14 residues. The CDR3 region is CTSKKGYSYNEQFF. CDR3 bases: TGTACCAGCAAGAAGGGGTACTCCTACAATGAGCAGTTCTTC.

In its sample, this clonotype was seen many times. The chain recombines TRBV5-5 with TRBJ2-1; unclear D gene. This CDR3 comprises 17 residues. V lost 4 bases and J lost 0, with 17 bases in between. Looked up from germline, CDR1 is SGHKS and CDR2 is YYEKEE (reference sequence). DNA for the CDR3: TGTGCCAGCAGCCCAACCCCTGCGGAGAGCTCCTACAATGAGCAGTTCTTC. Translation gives CASSPTPAESSYNEQFF.

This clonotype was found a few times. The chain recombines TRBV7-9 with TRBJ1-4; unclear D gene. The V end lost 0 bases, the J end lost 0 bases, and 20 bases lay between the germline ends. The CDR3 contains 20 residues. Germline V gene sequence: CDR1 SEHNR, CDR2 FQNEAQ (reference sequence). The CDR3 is CASSLAFGGSKPATNEKLFF. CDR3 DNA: TGTGCCAGCAGCTTAGCCTTCGGAGGTTCGAAGCCTGCAACTAATGAAAAACTGTTTTTT.

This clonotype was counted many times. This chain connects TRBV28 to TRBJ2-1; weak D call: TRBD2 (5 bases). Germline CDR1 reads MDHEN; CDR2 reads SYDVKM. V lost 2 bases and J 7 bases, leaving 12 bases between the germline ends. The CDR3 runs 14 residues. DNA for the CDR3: TGTGCCAGCAGTTTACTAGCTCGAGGGAATGAGCAGTTCTTC. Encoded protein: CASSLLARGNEQFF.

The CDR3 sequence is CASSPVAGDYEQYF. The CDR3 nucleotides read TGTGCCAGCAGTCCAGTAGCGGGAGACTACGAGCAGTACTTC. The chain uses TRBV2 and TRBJ2-7; 9 nucleotides agree with TRBD2. Unmatched junction bases numbered 5, after V lost 5 bases and J lost 3 bases. The V gene's germline CDR1 is SNHLY and CDR2 FYNNEI. CDR3 size: 14 residues.

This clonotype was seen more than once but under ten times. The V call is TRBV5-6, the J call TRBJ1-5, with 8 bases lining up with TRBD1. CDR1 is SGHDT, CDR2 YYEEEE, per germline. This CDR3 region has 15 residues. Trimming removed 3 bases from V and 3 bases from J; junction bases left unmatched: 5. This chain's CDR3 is CASSWGTGINQPQHF. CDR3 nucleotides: TGTGCCAGCAGCTGGGGGACAGGAATCAATCAGCCCCAGCATTTT.

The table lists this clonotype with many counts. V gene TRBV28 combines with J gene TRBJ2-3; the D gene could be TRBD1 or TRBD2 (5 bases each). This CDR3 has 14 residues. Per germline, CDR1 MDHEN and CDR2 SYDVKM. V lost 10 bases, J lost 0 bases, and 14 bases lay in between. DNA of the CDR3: TGTGCCATCGGAACGGGGCCTAGCACAGATACGCAGTATTTT. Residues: CAIGTGPSTDTQYF.

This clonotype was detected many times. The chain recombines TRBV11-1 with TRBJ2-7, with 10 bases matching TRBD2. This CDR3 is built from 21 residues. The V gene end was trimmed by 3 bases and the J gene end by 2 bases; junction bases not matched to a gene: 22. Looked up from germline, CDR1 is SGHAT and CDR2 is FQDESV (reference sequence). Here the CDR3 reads CASSFEDGGDRPLAGAYEQYF. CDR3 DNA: TGTGCCAGCAGCTTCGAAGACGGGGGGGACAGGCCTCTAGCGGGGGCCTACGAGCAGTACTTC. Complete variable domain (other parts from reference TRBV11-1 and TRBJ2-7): EAEVAQSPRYKITEKSQAVAFWCDPISGHATLYWYRQILGQGPELLVQFQDESVVDDSQLPKDRFSAERLKGVDSTLKIQPAELGDSAMYLCASSFEDGGDRPLAGAYEQYFGPGTRLTVT.

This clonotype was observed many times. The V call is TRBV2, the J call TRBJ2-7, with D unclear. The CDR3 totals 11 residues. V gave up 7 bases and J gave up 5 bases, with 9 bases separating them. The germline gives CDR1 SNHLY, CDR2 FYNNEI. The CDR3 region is CASKTSDEQYF. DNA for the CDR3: TGTGCCAGCAAGACGAGTGACGAGCAGTACTTC.

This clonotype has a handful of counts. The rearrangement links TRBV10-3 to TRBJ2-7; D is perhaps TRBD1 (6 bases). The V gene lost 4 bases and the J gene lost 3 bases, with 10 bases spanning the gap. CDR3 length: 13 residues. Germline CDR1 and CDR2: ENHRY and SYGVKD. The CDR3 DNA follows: TGTGCCATCAGTGGGACAGCCTTCTACGAGCAGTACTTC. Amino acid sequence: CAISGTAFYEQYF.

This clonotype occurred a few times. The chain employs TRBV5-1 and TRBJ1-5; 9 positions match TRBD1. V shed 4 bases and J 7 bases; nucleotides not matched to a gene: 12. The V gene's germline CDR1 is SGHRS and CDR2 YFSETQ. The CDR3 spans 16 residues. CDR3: CASSPVGQGAGQPQHF. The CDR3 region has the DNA TGCGCCAGCAGCCCAGTGGGACAGGGTGCGGGACAGCCCCAGCATTTT.

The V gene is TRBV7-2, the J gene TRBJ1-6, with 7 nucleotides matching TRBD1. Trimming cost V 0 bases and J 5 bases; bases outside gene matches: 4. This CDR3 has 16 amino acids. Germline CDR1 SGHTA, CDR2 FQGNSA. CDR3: CASSLAGTVDNSPLHF. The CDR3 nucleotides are TGTGCCAGCAGCTTAGCCGGGACAGTTGATAATTCACCCCTCCACTTT.